This T cell receptor beta chain emerged from a study of blood T cells in healthy people across ages. Note on this clonotype: The junction departs from germline at one end; a sequencing error may be responsible.

This CDR3 has 14 amino acids. CDR1 MDHEN and CDR2 SYDVKM come from the germline V gene. A second PCR, run for about 7 to 12 cycles, used a sample-barcoded 5' primer plus a J-beta primer mix. MiXCR was run by TCRdb on the 5' RACE reads, yielding one entry per CDR3 protein. Of approximately 960,000 distinct CDR3 sequences listed, almost 30% were seen once; the top ten hold roughly 10%. These data were also reused for a study on T cells of mothers and their children.

Source material: blood. This chain uses TRBV28 with TRBJ2-6, with D possibly being TRBD1 or TRBD2 (5 bases each). The clonotype comes from a woman between 35 and 50 years old in good health. CDR3 loop: CACSFEGTANVLTF. CDR3 in DNA: TGTGCCTGCAGTTTCGAAGGGACCGCCAACGTCCTGACTTTC.